The clone carrying this TCR beta chain was recorded once. Its target is not known. The source of the sample is a study of cytomegalovirus exposure and HLA in healthy donors. V was clipped by 6 bases and J by 0 bases, with 12 bases between them. The CDR3 spans 15 residues. Germline V CDR1 and CDR2: SGHTA, FQGNSA. Points from the study as a whole: In a later analysis, an Asian-associated ancestry cluster reportedly showed fewer N-insertions than the roughly 710-donor mean. The authors confirmed in vitro that a few CMV-associated chains were specific for CMV antigens. The study put 160 or so TCR beta chains on its list as cytomegalovirus-associated.

Vbeta (60) and Jbeta (13) primers were used in the PCR. TCRdb keeps only in-frame clones here, not all; method: immunoSEQ multiplex PCR. In the table there are 100,000 to 120,000 clones, under 90% of which are singletons. Source material: PBMCs. This TCR came from a woman in her late teens or twenties in good health and CMV-seronegative. The rearrangement uses TRBV7-2 and TRBJ2-1; maybe TRBD1 (6 bases). The CDR3 DNA reads TGTGCCAGCAGTCGTGACAGGAGCTCCTACAATGAGCAGTTCTTC. Encoded protein: CASSRDRSSYNEQFF.